This T cell receptor beta chain was observed in a study of blood T cell repertoires in COVID-19. Background on the study: The United States, Italy and Spain were the sources of the acute and convalescent COVID-19 samples. T cells, B-cell-depleted T cells, or PBMCs provided the cDNA or gDNA that served as material.

Trimming removed 2 bases from V and 3 bases from J, with 12 bases in between. Germline CDR1 is KGHDR and CDR2 is SFDVKD. The CDR3 runs 15 residues. Here immunoSEQ multiplex PCR was the method, and the copy in TCRdb shows in-frame clones only, minus some. The table lists about 48,000 clones, 77% of them singletons, with around a fifth in the top ten. The TCR originated in a human donor with active or convalescent COVID-19. The donor label of this sample is uncertain. The chain uses TRBV24-1 and TRBJ1-1; D perhaps matches TRBD1 (5 bases). The specimen sequenced was peripheral blood. DNA for the CDR3: TGTGCCACCAGTGATTCACAGGTTGGGGACACTGAAGCTTTCTTT. This encodes CATSDSQVGDTEAFF.